A single TCR beta chain is shown here with its context. This entry comes from a study of cytomegalovirus exposure and HLA in healthy donors. The V gene lost 0 bases and the J gene lost 4 bases, with 12 bases spanning the gap. Germline lookup yields CDR1 SGDLS and CDR2 YYNGEE. The CDR3 runs to 15 residues. Assay used: immunoSEQ multiplex PCR; TCRdb lists only in-frame clones, some missing. The data show over 110,000 clones, roughly 81% seen once. Sample: PBMCs. The chain combines TRBV9 with TRBJ2-3; D uncertain. The sequence came from a woman aged 25 to 45 in good health and CMV-seronegative. CDR3 amino acids: CASSVGPLFADTQYF. CDR3 nucleotides: TGTGCCAGCAGCGTAGGGCCCCTCTTCGCAGATACGCAGTATTTT.